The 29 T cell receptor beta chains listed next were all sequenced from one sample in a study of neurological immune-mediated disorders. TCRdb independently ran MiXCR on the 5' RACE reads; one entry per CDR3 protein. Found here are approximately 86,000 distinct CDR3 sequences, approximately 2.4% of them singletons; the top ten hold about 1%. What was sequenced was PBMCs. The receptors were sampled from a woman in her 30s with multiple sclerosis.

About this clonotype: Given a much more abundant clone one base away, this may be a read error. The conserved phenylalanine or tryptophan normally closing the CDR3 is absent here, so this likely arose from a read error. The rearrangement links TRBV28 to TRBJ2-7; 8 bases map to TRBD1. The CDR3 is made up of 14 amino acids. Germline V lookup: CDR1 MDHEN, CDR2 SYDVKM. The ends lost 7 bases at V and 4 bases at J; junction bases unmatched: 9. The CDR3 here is CASTSRGPVYEQYC. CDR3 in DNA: TGTGCCAGCACCAGCAGGGGGCCCGTTTACGAGCAGTACTGC.

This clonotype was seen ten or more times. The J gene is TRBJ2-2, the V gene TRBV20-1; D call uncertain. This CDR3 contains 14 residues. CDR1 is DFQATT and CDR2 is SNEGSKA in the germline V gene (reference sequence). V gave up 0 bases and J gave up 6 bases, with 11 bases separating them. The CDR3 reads CSARDLSFSGELFF. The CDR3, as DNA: TGCAGTGCTAGAGATCTAAGTTTCTCCGGGGAGCTGTTTTTT.

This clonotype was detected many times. The CDR3 sequence: CASSQAYNEQFF. DNA for the CDR3: TGTGCCAGCAGCCAGGCTTACAATGAGCAGTTCTTC. The V and J genes are TRBV14 and TRBJ2-1; D is unresolved. The V end was cut by 3 bases, the J end by 4 bases, with 4 bases between. The CDR3 length is 12 residues. CDR1 and CDR2 from the germline V gene are SGHDN and FVKESK.

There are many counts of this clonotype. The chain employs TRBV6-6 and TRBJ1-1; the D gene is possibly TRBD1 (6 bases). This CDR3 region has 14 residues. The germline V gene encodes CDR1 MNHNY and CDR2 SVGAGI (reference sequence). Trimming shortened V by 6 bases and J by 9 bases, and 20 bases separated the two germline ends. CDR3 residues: CASRDRRELLQAFF. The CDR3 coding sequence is TGTGCCAGCAGAGACAGGAGGGAGTTACTCCAAGCTTTCTTT.

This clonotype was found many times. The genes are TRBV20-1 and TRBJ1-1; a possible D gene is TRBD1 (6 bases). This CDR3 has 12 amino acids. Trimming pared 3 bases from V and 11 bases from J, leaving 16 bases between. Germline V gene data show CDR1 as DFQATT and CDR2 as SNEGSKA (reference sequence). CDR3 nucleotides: TGCAGTGCTAGCGCAAACGGACAGTTGGCTTTCTTT. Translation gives CSASANGQLAFF.

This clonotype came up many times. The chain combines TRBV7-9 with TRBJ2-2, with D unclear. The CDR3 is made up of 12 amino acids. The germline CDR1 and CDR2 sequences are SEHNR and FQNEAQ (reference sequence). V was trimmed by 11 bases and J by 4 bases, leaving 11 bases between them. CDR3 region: CAANPATGELFF. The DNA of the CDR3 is TGTGCCGCCAACCCGGCCACCGGGGAGCTGTTTTTT.

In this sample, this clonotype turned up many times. The CDR3 sequence is CASSLRENIQYF. The CDR3 DNA reads as TGCGCCAGCAGCTTGCGTGAAAACATTCAGTACTTC. This chain uses TRBV5-1 with TRBJ2-4; no clear D. This CDR3 spans 12 amino acids. V shed 1 base and J shed 5 bases, with 4 bases lying between them. Germline V gene sequence: CDR1 SGHRS, CDR2 YFSETQ.

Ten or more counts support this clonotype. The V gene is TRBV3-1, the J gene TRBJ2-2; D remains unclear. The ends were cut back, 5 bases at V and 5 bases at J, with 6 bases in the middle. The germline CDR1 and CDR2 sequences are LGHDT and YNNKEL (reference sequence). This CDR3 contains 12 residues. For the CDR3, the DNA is TGTGCCAGCAGCTCTCTGACCGGGGAGCTGTTTTTT. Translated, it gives CASSSLTGELFF. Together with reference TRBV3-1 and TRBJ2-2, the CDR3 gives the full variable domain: DTAVSQTPKYLVTQMGNDKSIKCEQNLGHDTMYWYKQDSKKFLKIMFSYNNKELIINETVPNRFSPKSPDKAHLNLHINSLELGDSAVYFCASSSLTGELFFGEGSRLTVL.

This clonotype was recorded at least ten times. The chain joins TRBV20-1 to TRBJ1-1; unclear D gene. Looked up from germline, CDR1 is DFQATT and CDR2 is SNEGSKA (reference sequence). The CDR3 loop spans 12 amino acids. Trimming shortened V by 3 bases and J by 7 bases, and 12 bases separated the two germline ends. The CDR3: CSASPGQNEAFF. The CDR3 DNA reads TGCAGTGCTAGCCCTGGGCAGAATGAAGCTTTCTTT.

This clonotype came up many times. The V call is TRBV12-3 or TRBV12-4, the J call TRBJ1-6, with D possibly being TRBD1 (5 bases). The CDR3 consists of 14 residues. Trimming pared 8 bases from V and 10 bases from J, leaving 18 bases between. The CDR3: CASCPGGVGSPLHF. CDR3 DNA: TGTGCCAGCTGCCCGGGGGGGGTCGGCTCACCCCTCCACTTT.

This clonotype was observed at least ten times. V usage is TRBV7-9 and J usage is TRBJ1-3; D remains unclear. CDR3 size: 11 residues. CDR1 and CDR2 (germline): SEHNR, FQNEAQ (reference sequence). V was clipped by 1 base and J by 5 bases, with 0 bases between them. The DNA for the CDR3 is TGTGCCAGCAGCTTAGGAAACACCATATATTTT. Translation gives CASSLGNTIYF.

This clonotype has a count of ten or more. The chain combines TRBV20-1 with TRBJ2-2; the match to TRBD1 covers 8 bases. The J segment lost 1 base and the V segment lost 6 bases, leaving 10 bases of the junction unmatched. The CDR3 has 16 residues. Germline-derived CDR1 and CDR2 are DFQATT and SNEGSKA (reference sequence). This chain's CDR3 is CSARHPDRENTGELFF. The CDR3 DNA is TGCAGTGCCCGACACCCGGACAGGGAGAACACCGGGGAGCTGTTTTTT.

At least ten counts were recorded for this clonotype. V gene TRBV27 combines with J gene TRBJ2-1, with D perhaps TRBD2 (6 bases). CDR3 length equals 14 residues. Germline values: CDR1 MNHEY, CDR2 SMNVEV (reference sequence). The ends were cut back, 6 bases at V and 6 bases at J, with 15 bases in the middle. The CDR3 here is CASSPGLWGNEQFF. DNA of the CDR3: TGTGCCAGCAGCCCGGGACTGTGGGGCAATGAGCAGTTCTTC.

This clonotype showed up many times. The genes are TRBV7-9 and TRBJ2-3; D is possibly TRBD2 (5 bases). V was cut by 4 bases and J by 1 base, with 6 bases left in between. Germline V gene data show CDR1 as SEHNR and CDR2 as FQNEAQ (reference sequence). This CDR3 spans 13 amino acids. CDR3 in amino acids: CASSSAGTDTQYF. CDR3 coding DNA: TGTGCCAGCAGCTCAGCGGGCACAGATACGCAGTATTTT.

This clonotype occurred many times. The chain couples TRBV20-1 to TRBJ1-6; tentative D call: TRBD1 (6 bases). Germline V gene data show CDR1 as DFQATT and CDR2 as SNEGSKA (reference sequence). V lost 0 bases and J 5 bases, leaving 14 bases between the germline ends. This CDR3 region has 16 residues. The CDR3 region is CSARDWGGGNNSPLHF. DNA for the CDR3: TGCAGTGCTAGAGATTGGGGAGGGGGTAATAATTCACCCCTCCACTTT.

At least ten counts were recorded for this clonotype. CDR3 loop: CSVLEGGGYTF. DNA of the CDR3: TGCAGCGTTCTAGAGGGAGGGGGCTACACCTTC. This chain connects TRBV29-1 to TRBJ1-2, with unresolved D. V was shortened by 5 bases and J by 8 bases, with 12 bases between the two germline ends. This CDR3 has 11 residues. Germline-derived CDR1 and CDR2 are SQVTM and ANQGSEA.

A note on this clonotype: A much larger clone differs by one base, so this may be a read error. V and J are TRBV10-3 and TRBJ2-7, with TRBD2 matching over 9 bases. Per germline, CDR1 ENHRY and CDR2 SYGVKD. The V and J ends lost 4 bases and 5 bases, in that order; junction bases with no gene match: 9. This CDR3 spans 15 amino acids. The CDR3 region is CAISAGEREANEQYF. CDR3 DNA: TGTGCCATCAGTGCTGGGGAGCGGGAGGCCAACGAGCAGTACTTC.

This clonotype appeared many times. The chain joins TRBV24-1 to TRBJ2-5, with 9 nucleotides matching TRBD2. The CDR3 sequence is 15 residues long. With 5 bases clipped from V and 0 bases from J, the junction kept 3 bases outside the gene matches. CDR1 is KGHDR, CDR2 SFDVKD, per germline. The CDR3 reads CATSGAGGNQETQYF. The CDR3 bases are TGTGCCACCAGTGGCGCGGGGGGGAACCAAGAGACCCAGTACTTC.

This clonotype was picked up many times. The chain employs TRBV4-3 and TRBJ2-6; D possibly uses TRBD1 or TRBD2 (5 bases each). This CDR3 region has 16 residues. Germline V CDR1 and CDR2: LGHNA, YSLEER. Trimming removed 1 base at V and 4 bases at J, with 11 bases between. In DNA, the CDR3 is TGCGCCAGCAGCCAAGTTAAAGGGACGGGGGCCAACGTCCTGACTTTC. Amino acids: CASSQVKGTGANVLTF.

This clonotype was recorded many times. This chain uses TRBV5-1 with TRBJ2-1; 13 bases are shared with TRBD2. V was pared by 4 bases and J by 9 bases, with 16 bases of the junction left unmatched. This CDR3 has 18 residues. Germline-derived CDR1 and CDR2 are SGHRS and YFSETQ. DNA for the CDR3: TGCGCCAGCAGCCCCCGGTCTGGACTAGCGGGAGCCTTTCCTGAGCAGTTCTTC. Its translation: CASSPRSGLAGAFPEQFF. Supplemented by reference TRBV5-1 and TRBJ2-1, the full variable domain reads KAGVTQTPRYLIKTRGQQVTLSCSPISGHRSVSWYQQTPGQGLQFLFEYFSETQRNKGNFPGRFSGRQFSNSRSEMNVSTLELGDSALYLCASSPRSGLAGAFPEQFFGPGTRLTVL.

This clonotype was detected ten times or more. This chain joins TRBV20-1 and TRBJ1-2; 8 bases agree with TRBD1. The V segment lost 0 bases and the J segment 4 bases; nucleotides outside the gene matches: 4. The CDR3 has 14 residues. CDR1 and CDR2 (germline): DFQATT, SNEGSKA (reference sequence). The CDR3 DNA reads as TGCAGTGCTAGAGACACAGGGGGATCCTATGGCTACACCTTC. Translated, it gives CSARDTGGSYGYTF.

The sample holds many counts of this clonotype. CDR3 bases: TGTGCCAGCAGCGGCCGGGACGGAACTTTCTATGGCTACACCTTC. The encoded protein is CASSGRDGTFYGYTF. V usage is TRBV7-2 and J usage is TRBJ1-2; possibly TRBD1 for D (5 bases). The CDR3 spans 15 residues. CDR1 SGHTA and CDR2 FQGNSA come from the germline V gene. Deletions cut 5 bases from V and 4 bases from J, with 17 bases between.

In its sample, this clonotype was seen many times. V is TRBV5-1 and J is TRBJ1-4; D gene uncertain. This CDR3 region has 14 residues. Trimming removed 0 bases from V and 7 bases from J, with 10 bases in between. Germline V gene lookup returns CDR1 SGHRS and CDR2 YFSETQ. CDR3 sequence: CASSLEPFFEKLFF. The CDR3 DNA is TGCGCCAGCAGCTTGGAACCGTTCTTTGAAAAACTGTTTTTT.

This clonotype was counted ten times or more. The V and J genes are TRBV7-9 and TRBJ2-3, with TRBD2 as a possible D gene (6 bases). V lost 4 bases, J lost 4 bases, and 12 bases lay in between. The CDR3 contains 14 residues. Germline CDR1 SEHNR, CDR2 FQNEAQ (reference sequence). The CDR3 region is CASSSSGLADTQYF. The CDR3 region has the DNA TGTGCCAGCAGCTCGAGCGGGTTGGCAGATACGCAGTATTTT.

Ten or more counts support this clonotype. CDR3 sequence (DNA): TGTGCCAGCAGTTTGTCGGGCAAAGGCTCCTACGAGCAGTACTTC. The encoded protein is CASSLSGKGSYEQYF. The V call is TRBV27, the J call TRBJ2-7, with D unclear. Germline CDR1 MNHEY, CDR2 SMNVEV (reference sequence). The germline V and J ends were trimmed by 3 bases and 0 bases, with 12 bases remaining between them. The CDR3 is 15 amino acids.

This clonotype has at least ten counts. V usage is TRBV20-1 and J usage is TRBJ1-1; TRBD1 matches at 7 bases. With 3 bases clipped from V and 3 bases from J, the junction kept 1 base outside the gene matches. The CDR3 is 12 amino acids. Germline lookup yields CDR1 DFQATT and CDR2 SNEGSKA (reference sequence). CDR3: CSASDRDTEAFF. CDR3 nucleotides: TGCAGTGCTAGCGACAGGGACACTGAAGCTTTCTTT.

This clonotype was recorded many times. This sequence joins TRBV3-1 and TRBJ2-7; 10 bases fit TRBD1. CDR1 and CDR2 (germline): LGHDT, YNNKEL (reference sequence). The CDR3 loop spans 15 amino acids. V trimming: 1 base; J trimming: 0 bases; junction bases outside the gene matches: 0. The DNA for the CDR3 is TGTGCCAGCAGCCAAGGGACAGGGGGCTCCTACGAGCAGTACTTC. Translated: CASSQGTGGSYEQYF.

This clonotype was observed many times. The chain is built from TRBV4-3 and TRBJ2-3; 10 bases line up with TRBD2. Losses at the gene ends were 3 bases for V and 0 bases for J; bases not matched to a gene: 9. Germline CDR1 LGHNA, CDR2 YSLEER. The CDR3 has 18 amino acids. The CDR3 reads CASSHDPSGGSSTDTQYF. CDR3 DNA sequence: TGCGCCAGCAGCCACGACCCTAGCGGGGGTTCTAGCACAGATACGCAGTATTTT.

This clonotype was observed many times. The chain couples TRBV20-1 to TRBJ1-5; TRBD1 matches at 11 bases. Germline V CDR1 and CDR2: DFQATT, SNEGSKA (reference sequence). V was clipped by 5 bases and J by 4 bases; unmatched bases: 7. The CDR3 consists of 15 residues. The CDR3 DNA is TGCAGTGCTGGGGACAGGGGGGAACCAAATCAGCCCCAGCATTTT. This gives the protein CSAGDRGEPNQPQHF.